The 13 T cell receptor beta chains below were found in one sample sequenced in a study of T cell repertoires in cytomegalovirus infection. These TCRs are of unknown antigen specificity. TCRdb re-called the reads with MiXCR, one entry per CDR3 protein. The sample contains hundreds of thousands of distinct CDR3 sequences, roughly 30% of which appear only once. The sample was cultured PBMCs, taken from culture after CMV antigen stimulation. The receptors shown here come from a human donor in good health (CMV status not recorded). Some clones in this sample may be carry-over from other donors' samples.

This clonotype was detected a few times. The V call is TRBV7-9, the J call TRBJ1-6; D might be TRBD1 (5 bases). The V end lost 5 bases, the J end lost 7 bases, and 9 bases lay between the germline ends. The CDR3 sequence is 13 residues long. The germline gives CDR1 SEHNR, CDR2 FQNEAQ (reference sequence). CDR3 sequence (DNA): TGTGCCAGCAGCACCGAGGGGAATTCACCCCTCCACTTT. Its protein is CASSTEGNSPLHF. The full variable domain, with the rest looked up from reference TRBV7-9 and TRBJ1-6, is DTGVSQNPRHKITKRGQNVTFRCDPISEHNRLYWYRQTLGQGPEFLTYFQNEAQLEKSRLLSDRFSAERPKGSFSTLEIQRTEQGDSAMYLCASSTEGNSPLHFGNGTRLTVT.

This CDR3 is CSVENPATDTQYF. CDR3 DNA sequence: TGCAGCGTTGAAAACCCGGCCACAGATACGCAGTATTTT. The rearrangement links TRBV29-1 to TRBJ2-3; D gene ambiguous. Germline values: CDR1 SQVTM, CDR2 ANQGSEA. CDR3 length: 13 amino acids. V lost 2 bases and J lost 2, with 8 bases in between.

The J gene is TRBJ2-2, the V gene TRBV7-6, with 8 bases lining up with TRBD1. Per the germline V gene, CDR1 is SGHVS and CDR2 is FNYEAQ. CDR3 length: 15 amino acids. The V and J ends lost 5 bases and 4 bases, in that order; junction bases with no gene match: 6. The CDR3 region is CASSPETGVTGELFF. In DNA form, the CDR3 reads TGTGCCAGCAGCCCGGAGACAGGGGTCACCGGGGAGCTGTTTTTT.

The CDR3 reads CAISPDRVEYGYTF. The CDR3 nucleotides read TGTGCCATCAGCCCCGACAGGGTGGAATATGGCTACACCTTC. The chain carries TRBV10-3 and TRBJ1-2; 7 bases map to TRBD1. Germline V lookup: CDR1 ENHRY, CDR2 SYGVKD. This CDR3 is built from 14 residues. Losses at the gene ends were 6 bases for V and 5 bases for J; bases not matched to a gene: 9.

The chain couples TRBV12-3 or TRBV12-4 to TRBJ2-5; no clear D gene. This CDR3 has 12 amino acids. Trimming pared 3 bases from V and 4 bases from J, leaving 6 bases between. In nucleotides, the CDR3 is TGTGCCAGCAGTTTGGATGTAGAGACCCAGTACTTC. Residues: CASSLDVETQYF.

The CDR3 nucleotides read TGTGCCAGCAGTCAGACAGCTCTTAACTATGGCTACACCTTC. As protein: CASSQTALNYGYTF. The chain is built from TRBV28 and TRBJ1-2; possibly TRBD1 for D (5 bases). The CDR3 covers 14 residues. Germline-derived CDR1 and CDR2 are MDHEN and SYDVKM. The V end was cut by 5 bases, the J end by 1 base, with 11 bases between.

This clonotype was recorded at least ten times. The rearrangement joins TRBV7-6 to TRBJ2-3, with 11 bases matching TRBD2. V lost 1 base to trimming and J lost 2 bases; unmatched junction nucleotides: 8. From germline, CDR1 is SGHVS and CDR2 FNYEAQ. The CDR3 is 18 residues long. The CDR3 nucleotides read TGTGCCAGCAGCTTAGTGGGGACTAGCGGAAGAGCCACAGATACGCAGTATTTT. Translating gives CASSLVGTSGRATDTQYF.

This clonotype was detected a few times. V usage is TRBV2 and J usage is TRBJ2-2, with 10 bases lining up with TRBD1. This CDR3 contains 15 residues. The V and J ends lost 6 bases and 5 bases, in that order; junction bases with no gene match: 6. Germline V gives CDR1 SNHLY, CDR2 FYNNEI. The CDR3 spells CASRRQGAATGELFF. The CDR3, as DNA: TGTGCCAGCAGGCGACAGGGGGCGGCAACCGGGGAGCTGTTTTTT.

This clonotype was recorded many times. The V and J genes are TRBV7-2 and TRBJ2-5; D not resolved. The length of the CDR3 is 11 residues. From germline, CDR1 is SGHTA and CDR2 FQGNSA. V was clipped by 3 bases and J by 9 bases, with 8 bases between them. The CDR3 protein is CASSFIVAQYF. Written as DNA, the CDR3 is TGTGCCAGCAGCTTCATCGTCGCCCAGTACTTC. The full variable domain, its missing parts supplied by reference TRBV7-2 and TRBJ2-5, is GAGVSQSPSNKVTEKGKDVELRCDPISGHTALYWYRQSLGQGLEFLIYFQGNSAPDKSGLPSDRFSAERTGGSVSTLTIQRTQQEDSAVYLCASSFIVAQYFGPGTRLLVL.

The chain uses TRBV18 and TRBJ1-3; no reliable D call. V lost 3 bases and J lost 3, with 9 bases in between. The germline V gene has CDR1 KGHSH and CDR2 LQKENI. The CDR3 totals 14 residues. The CDR3 loop reads CASSPSGGGNTIYF. Written as DNA, the CDR3 is TGTGCCAGCTCACCGTCGGGAGGTGGAAACACCATATATTTT.

This clonotype was recorded a few times. The rearrangement links TRBV20-1 to TRBJ1-6, with 7 bases fitting TRBD1. Germline-derived CDR1 and CDR2 are DFQATT and SNEGSKA (reference sequence). The CDR3 totals 16 residues. After removal of 6 bases from V and 3 bases from J, the junction contained 11 bases not matched to a gene. The chain's CDR3 is CSAIPTGRIYNSPLHF. The CDR3 DNA sequence: TGCAGTGCCATTCCGACAGGGAGAATCTATAATTCACCCCTCCACTTT.

The chain links TRBV5-1 to TRBJ2-3; the match to TRBD2 covers 16 bases. This CDR3 has 18 residues. V shed 4 bases, J shed 5 bases, and the junction held 10 bases outside the gene matches. The germline V gene encodes CDR1 SGHRS and CDR2 YFSETQ. This CDR3 is CASSNEGLAGGLGDTQYF. Here the CDR3 DNA reads TGCGCCAGCAGCAACGAGGGACTAGCGGGGGGGCTTGGAGATACGCAGTATTTT.

A few counts support this clonotype. The chain is built from TRBV7-2 and TRBJ2-7, with 9 bases that match TRBD1. CDR1 SGHTA and CDR2 FQGNSA come from the germline V gene. J gave up 0 bases and V 6 bases, and 6 bases lay outside the gene matches. The CDR3 totals 15 residues. This CDR3 reads CASRGGQGSSYEQYF. In DNA form, the CDR3 reads TGTGCCAGCAGAGGAGGACAGGGGTCCTCCTACGAGCAGTACTTC. Filled out from reference TRBV7-2 and TRBJ2-7, the complete variable domain reads GAGVSQSPSNKVTEKGKDVELRCDPISGHTALYWYRQSLGQGLEFLIYFQGNSAPDKSGLPSDRFSAERTGGSVSTLTIQRTQQEDSAVYLCASRGGQGSSYEQYFGPGTRLTVT.